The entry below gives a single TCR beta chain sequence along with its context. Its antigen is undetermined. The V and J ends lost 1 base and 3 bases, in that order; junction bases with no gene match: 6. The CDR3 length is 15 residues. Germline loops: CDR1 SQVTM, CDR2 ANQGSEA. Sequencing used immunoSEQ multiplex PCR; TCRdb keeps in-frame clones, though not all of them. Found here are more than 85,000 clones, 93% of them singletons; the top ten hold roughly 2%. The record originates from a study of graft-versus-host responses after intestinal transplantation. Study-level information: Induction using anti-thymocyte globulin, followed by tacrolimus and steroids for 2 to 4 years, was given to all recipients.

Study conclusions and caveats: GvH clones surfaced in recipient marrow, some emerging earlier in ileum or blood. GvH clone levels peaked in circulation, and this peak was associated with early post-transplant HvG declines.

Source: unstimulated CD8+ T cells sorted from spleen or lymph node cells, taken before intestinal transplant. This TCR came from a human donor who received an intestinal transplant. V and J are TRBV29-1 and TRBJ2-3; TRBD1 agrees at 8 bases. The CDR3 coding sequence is TGCAGCGTTGAAGGTGGGCAGGGGGCAACAGATACGCAGTATTTT. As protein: CSVEGGQGATDTQYF.